These 26 T cell receptor beta chains were sequenced from one sample in a study of shared clonotypes between healthy human individuals. The method was immunoSEQ multiplex PCR; TCRdb's version includes in-frame clones alone and lacks a portion of them. The sample includes 2,500,000 or so clones, more than 85% of them seen just once. Material: naive CD4+ T cells from PBMCs. Sample subset: CD45RA+ positively selected. These receptors all stem from a man aged 18 to 29 in good health. Some clones in this sample may be carry-over from other donors' samples.

This clone appeared a single time. The chain links TRBV6-5 to TRBJ1-1, with a tentative D call TRBD1 (6 bases). This CDR3 is built from 15 residues. V was shortened by 1 base and J by 6 bases, with 15 bases between the two germline ends. CDR1 and CDR2 (germline): MNHEY, SVGAGI. The CDR3 reads CASSYLSRGEPEAFF. DNA for the CDR3: TGTGCCAGCAGTTACTTATCTAGGGGGGAACCTGAAGCTTTCTTT.

The chain links TRBV28 to TRBJ1-1; D unresolved. The CDR3 runs to 12 residues. Between the trimmed V and J ends, which lost 5 bases and 10 bases, there was a span of 14 bases. The germline gives CDR1 MDHEN, CDR2 SYDVKM. CDR3 DNA: TGTGCCAGCAGTCTAACGGGTTTCAGAGCTTTCTTT. Its protein is CASSLTGFRAFF.

This clone appeared once. The CDR3 DNA follows: TGTGCCAGCAGCTTGGGCCTAGGGAGGGGGTTGTACGAGCAGTACTTC. Its translation is CASSLGLGRGLYEQYF. The genes are TRBV7-9 and TRBJ2-7, with D perhaps matching TRBD2 (7 bases). CDR3 length: 16 residues. CDR1 and CDR2 (germline): SEHNR, FQNEAQ (reference sequence). The V end was cut by 3 bases, the J end by 4 bases, with 19 bases between.

Concerning this clone itself: A much larger clonotype is one base distant, so this may be a read error. This CDR3 is also generated by other DNA sequences in the sample. The chain recombines TRBV5-1 with TRBJ2-5; D is uncertain. Germline V gene sequence: CDR1 SGHRS, CDR2 YFSETQ. V was pared by 2 bases and J by 3 bases, with 2 bases between. The CDR3 is 11 amino acids. The DNA for the CDR3 is TGCGCCAGCAGCTTCGAAGAGACCCAGTACTTC. Residues: CASSFEETQYF.

This clone was picked up one time. The rearrangement uses TRBV5-5 and TRBJ2-3; D not certain. Trimming took 2 bases from V and 1 from J, leaving 11 bases between them. The CDR3 loop spans 15 amino acids. Germline V gene sequence: CDR1 SGHKS, CDR2 YYEKEE (reference sequence). In DNA, the CDR3 is TGTGCCAGCAGCTTCGCGGAGATTGGCACAGATACGCAGTATTTT. Residues: CASSFAEIGTDTQYF.

The chain employs TRBV11-2 and TRBJ1-1, with a tentative D call TRBD1 (5 bases). The CDR3 extends over 14 amino acids. In germline, CDR1 is SGHAT, CDR2 FQNNGV. The germline V and J ends were trimmed by 5 bases and 5 bases, with 15 bases remaining between them. CDR3 nucleotide sequence: TGTGCCAGCAGCCCCGAGAGGGGAGGAACTGAAGCTTTCTTT. Translation gives CASSPERGGTEAFF. Supplemented by reference TRBV11-2 and TRBJ1-1, the full variable domain reads EAGVAQSPRYKIIEKRQSVAFWCNPISGHATLYWYQQILGQGPKLLIQFQNNGVVDDSQLPKDRFSAERLKGVDSTLKIQPAKLEDSAVYLCASSPERGGTEAFFGQGTRLTVV.

The rearrangement joins TRBV6-5 to TRBJ1-3; D ambiguous. CDR3 length: 14 amino acids. Germline V gene data show CDR1 as MNHEY and CDR2 as SVGAGI. V was shortened by 6 bases and J by 7 bases, with 16 bases between the two germline ends. The CDR3 sequence is CASSTGSYDNTIYF. DNA of the CDR3: TGTGCCAGCAGCACCGGGAGCTACGATAACACCATATATTTT.

The gene calls are TRBV19 and TRBJ2-3; 10 nucleotides align to TRBD2. The CDR3 is 17 amino acids. Trimming removed 6 bases from V and 3 bases from J; junction bases left unmatched: 12. Germline V gene data show CDR1 as LNHDA and CDR2 as SQIVND (reference sequence). CDR3 DNA sequence: TGTGCCAGTAGCCCCAGCAGGGTAGCGGGGGGTACAGATACGCAGTATTTT. Residues: CASSPSRVAGGTDTQYF.

The chain couples TRBV11-2 to TRBJ2-1, with 13 bases fitting TRBD2. The V segment lost 1 base and the J segment 10 bases; nucleotides outside the gene matches: 7. The CDR3 is made up of 16 amino acids. Germline-derived CDR1 and CDR2 are SGHAT and FQNNGV. As DNA, the CDR3 is TGTGCCAGCAGCTTAGGACCGGGACTAGCGGGAAGCGAGCAGTTCTTC. It encodes CASSLGPGLAGSEQFF.

V usage is TRBV30 and J usage is TRBJ2-1, with 14 bases identical to TRBD2. In germline, CDR1 is GTSNPN, CDR2 SVGIG (reference sequence). With 0 bases clipped from V and 11 bases from J, the junction kept 3 bases outside the gene matches. The length of the CDR3 is 14 residues. The CDR3 region is CAWSVGTSGSKQFF. In DNA form, the CDR3 reads TGTGCCTGGAGTGTGGGGACTAGCGGGAGTAAGCAGTTCTTC.

The rearrangement links TRBV28 to TRBJ2-7; 11 nucleotides line up with TRBD2. V trimming: 2 bases; J trimming: 5 bases; junction bases outside the gene matches: 5. The CDR3 sequence is 15 residues long. The V gene's germline CDR1 is MDHEN and CDR2 SYDVKM. The CDR3 DNA sequence: TGTGCCAGCAGTTTACACGGGACTAGCGGAGACGAGCAGTACTTC. As protein: CASSLHGTSGDEQYF.

Comments on this clone: The junction does not match germline at one end; this may be a read error. This chain connects TRBV28 to TRBJ1-5; perhaps TRBD1 as D (6 bases). The CDR3 runs to 15 residues. The germline V gene encodes CDR1 MDHEN and CDR2 SYDVKM. CDR3 sequence reads: CASRLSTGFYQPQHF. The CDR3 bases are TGTGCCAGCAGGTTATCGACAGGTTTCTATCAGCCCCAGCATTTT.

This sequence joins TRBV19 and TRBJ2-1; 13 nucleotides match TRBD2. The CDR3 extends over 15 amino acids. With V trimmed by 4 bases and J by 9 bases, 6 bases remained unmatched. Per germline, CDR1 LNHDA and CDR2 SQIVND (reference sequence). CDR3 sequence: CASSTLGLAGAEQFF. As DNA, the CDR3 is TGTGCCAGTAGTACCCTCGGACTAGCGGGAGCTGAGCAGTTCTTC.

The chain carries TRBV5-1 and TRBJ1-1, with no clear D. Germline lookup yields CDR1 SGHRS and CDR2 YFSETQ. The CDR3 extends over 15 amino acids. The germline V and J ends were trimmed by 0 bases and 7 bases, with 16 bases remaining between them. Here the CDR3 reads CASSLADPGRSEAFF. The CDR3 DNA reads TGCGCCAGCAGCTTGGCGGATCCGGGAAGGAGTGAAGCTTTCTTT. The full variable domain, rest sourced from reference TRBV5-1 and TRBJ1-1, is KAGVTQTPRYLIKTRGQQVTLSCSPISGHRSVSWYQQTPGQGLQFLFEYFSETQRNKGNFPGRFSGRQFSNSRSEMNVSTLELGDSALYLCASSLADPGRSEAFFGQGTRLTVV.

The chain employs TRBV27 and TRBJ1-1; 7 bases are shared with TRBD1. The CDR3 loop spans 13 amino acids. CDR1 is MNHEY and CDR2 is SMNVEV in the germline V gene (reference sequence). J gave up 4 bases and V 3 bases, and 2 bases lay outside the gene matches. CDR3 nucleotides: TGTGCCAGCAGTTTCCGACAGGGCACTGAAGCTTTCTTT. Residues: CASSFRQGTEAFF.

On this clone itself: Other nucleotide sequences in the sample specify the same CDR3. The CDR3 DNA reads as TGTGCCAGCAGTGATGGCAGAGCTAACTATGGCTACACCTTC. Translated: CASSDGRANYGYTF. The rearrangement links TRBV6-4 to TRBJ1-2, with D hard to call. The ends were cut back, 3 bases at V and 0 bases at J, with 8 bases in the middle. Germline V gene lookup returns CDR1 MRHNA and CDR2 SNTAGT. This CDR3 has 14 amino acids.

Turning to this clone: The junction departs from the called germline gene at one end, perhaps through a read error. Other DNA sequences within the sample encode an identical CDR3. V gene TRBV15 combines with J gene TRBJ2-5; 8 bases fit TRBD2. The CDR3 has 14 amino acids. From germline, CDR1 is LNHNV and CDR2 YYDKDF (reference sequence). CDR3 nucleotides: TGTGCCACCAGCAGGGCGGGAGGAGAAGAGACTCAGTACTTC. The encoded protein is CATSRAGGEETQYF.

In DNA, the CDR3 is TGTGCCAGCAGCTCGGGACTAGCGGGGGTAGATACGCAGTATTTT. Its protein is CASSSGLAGVDTQYF. The chain couples TRBV7-2 to TRBJ2-3; TRBD2 aligns across 14 bases. The CDR3 is 15 residues long. J was trimmed by 5 bases and V by 4 bases; bases with no gene match: 2. CDR1 is SGHTA, CDR2 FQGNSA, per germline.

In this sample, this clone turned up once. The chain joins TRBV11-2 to TRBJ1-2, with 11 nucleotides matching TRBD1. This CDR3 comprises 16 residues. The germline gives CDR1 SGHAT, CDR2 FQNNGV. The ends lost 1 base at V and 8 bases at J; junction bases unmatched: 9. The CDR3 sequence is CASSLAWTGGHRGYTF. The CDR3 bases are TGTGCCAGCAGCTTAGCATGGACAGGGGGCCACAGGGGCTACACCTTC.

V is TRBV7-2 and J is TRBJ2-3; 11 bases fit TRBD2. The CDR3 sequence is 15 residues long. V shed 5 bases and J 6 bases; nucleotides not matched to a gene: 7. Germline CDR1 reads SGHTA; CDR2 reads FQGNSA. CDR3 in amino acids: CASSKLAGVVDTQYF. CDR3 sequence (DNA): TGTGCCAGCAGCAAACTAGCGGGAGTGGTTGATACGCAGTATTTT. Using reference TRBV7-2 and TRBJ2-3 for the parts outside the CDR3, the full variable domain is GAGVSQSPSNKVTEKGKDVELRCDPISGHTALYWYRQSLGQGLEFLIYFQGNSAPDKSGLPSDRFSAERTGGSVSTLTIQRTQQEDSAVYLCASSKLAGVVDTQYFGPGTRLTVL.

The chain joins TRBV5-1 to TRBJ2-3, with 7 bases fitting TRBD2. The CDR3 is made up of 16 amino acids. From germline, CDR1 is SGHRS and CDR2 YFSETQ. V was pared by 1 base and J by 0 bases, with 5 bases of the junction left unmatched. CDR3 nucleotides: TGCGCCAGCAGCTTGAGGGCGGGAGTGAGCACAGATACGCAGTATTTT. This translates into CASSLRAGVSTDTQYF.

The rearrangement joins TRBV4-1 to TRBJ2-2, with D maybe TRBD1 (6 bases). Germline V gives CDR1 MGHRA, CDR2 YSYEKL. The V gene lost 4 bases and the J gene lost 5 bases, with 11 bases spanning the gap. This CDR3 is built from 14 residues. CDR3 coding DNA: TGCGCCAGCAGCCTAATAGGGGGAACCGGGGAGCTGTTTTTT. The encoded protein is CASSLIGGTGELFF.

The CDR3 loop is CASSYDRQDGETQYF. The DNA of the CDR3 is TGTGCCAGCAGTTACGATCGGCAGGATGGGGAGACCCAGTACTTC. This rearrangement joins TRBV6-5 to TRBJ2-5; D gene unclear. This CDR3 has 15 amino acids. V was pared by 2 bases and J by 5 bases, with 15 bases between. Germline CDR1 is MNHEY and CDR2 is SVGAGI.

This chain links TRBV18 with TRBJ2-4; a possible D gene is TRBD2 (6 bases). Germline assignment: CDR1 KGHSH and CDR2 LQKENI. Trimming left V 3 bases short and J 0 bases short, with 27 bases between. CDR3 length equals 21 residues. The chain's CDR3 is CASSPTEMTSLNSLAKNIQYF. CDR3 bases: TGTGCCAGCTCACCCACCGAGATGACTAGTTTAAATTCGCTAGCCAAAAACATTCAGTACTTC.

This clone was recorded once. The chain couples TRBV5-4 to TRBJ2-1, with D perhaps matching TRBD2 (5 bases). Trimming took 1 base from V and 9 from J, leaving 17 bases between them. CDR1 and CDR2 from the germline V gene are SGHNT and YYREEE (reference sequence). This CDR3 is built from 15 residues. The CDR3 sequence is CASSLRFSAITEQFF. CDR3 in DNA: TGTGCCAGCAGCTTGCGGTTTAGCGCTATTACTGAGCAGTTCTTC. Drawing the rest from reference TRBV5-4 and TRBJ2-1, the complete variable domain is ETGVTQSPTHLIKTRGQQVTLRCSSQSGHNTVSWYQQALGQGPQFIFQYYREEENGRGNFPPRFSGLQFPNYSSELNVNALELDDSALYLCASSLRFSAITEQFFGPGTRLTVL.

This sequence joins TRBV19 and TRBJ2-2; 7 positions agree with TRBD2. Germline V gene lookup returns CDR1 LNHDA and CDR2 SQIVND (reference sequence). The ends lost 9 bases at V and 6 bases at J; junction bases unmatched: 4. The CDR3 is made up of 12 amino acids. The CDR3 here is CASNSGPGELFF. CDR3 DNA: TGTGCCAGCAATAGCGGGCCCGGGGAGCTGTTTTTT.